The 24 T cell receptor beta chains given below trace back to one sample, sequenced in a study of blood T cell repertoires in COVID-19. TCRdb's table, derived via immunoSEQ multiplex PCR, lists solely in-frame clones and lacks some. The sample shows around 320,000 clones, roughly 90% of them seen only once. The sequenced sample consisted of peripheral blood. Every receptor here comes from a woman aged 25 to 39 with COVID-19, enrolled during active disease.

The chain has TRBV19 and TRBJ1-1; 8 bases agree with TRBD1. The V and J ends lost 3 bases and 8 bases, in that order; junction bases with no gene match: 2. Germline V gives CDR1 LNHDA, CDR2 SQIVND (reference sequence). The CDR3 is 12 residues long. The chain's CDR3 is CASSIPGGEAFF. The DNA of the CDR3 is TGTGCCAGTAGTATCCCAGGGGGCGAAGCTTTCTTT.

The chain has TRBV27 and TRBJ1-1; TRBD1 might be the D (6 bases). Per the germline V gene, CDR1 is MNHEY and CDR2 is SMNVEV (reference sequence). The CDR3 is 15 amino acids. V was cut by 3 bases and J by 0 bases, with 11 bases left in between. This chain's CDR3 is CASSFQGPLNTEAFF. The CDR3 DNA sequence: TGTGCCAGCAGTTTTCAGGGGCCTCTGAACACTGAAGCTTTCTTT.

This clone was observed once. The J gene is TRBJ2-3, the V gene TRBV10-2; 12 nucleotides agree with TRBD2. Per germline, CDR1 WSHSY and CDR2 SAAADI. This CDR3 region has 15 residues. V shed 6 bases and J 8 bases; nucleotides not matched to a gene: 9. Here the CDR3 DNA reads TGCGCCAGCAGCCGACCTAGCGGGGGGGTTTCTACGCAGTATTTT. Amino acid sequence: CASSRPSGGVSTQYF.

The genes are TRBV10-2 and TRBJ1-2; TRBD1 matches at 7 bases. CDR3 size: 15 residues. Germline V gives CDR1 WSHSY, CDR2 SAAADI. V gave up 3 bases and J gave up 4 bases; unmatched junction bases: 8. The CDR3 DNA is TGCGCCAGCAGTGAAGAGGACAGGTCGGCCTATGGCTACACCTTC. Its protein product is CASSEEDRSAYGYTF.

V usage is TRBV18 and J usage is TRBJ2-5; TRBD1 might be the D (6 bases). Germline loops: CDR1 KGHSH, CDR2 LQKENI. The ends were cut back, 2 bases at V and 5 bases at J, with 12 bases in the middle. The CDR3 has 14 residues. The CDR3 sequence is CASSPWGQLETQYF. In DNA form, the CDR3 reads TGTGCCAGCTCACCATGGGGGCAGTTGGAGACCCAGTACTTC. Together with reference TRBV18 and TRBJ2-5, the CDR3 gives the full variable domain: NAGVMQNPRHLVRRRGQEARLRCSPMKGHSHVYWYRQLPEEGLKFMVYLQKENIIDESGMPKERFSAEFPKEGPSILRIQQVVRGDSAAYFCASSPWGQLETQYFGPGTRLLVL.

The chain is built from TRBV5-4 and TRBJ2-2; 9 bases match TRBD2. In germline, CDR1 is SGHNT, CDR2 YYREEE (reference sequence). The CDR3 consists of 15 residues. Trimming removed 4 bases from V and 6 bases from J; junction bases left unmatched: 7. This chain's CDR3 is CASSPRTSEAGELFF. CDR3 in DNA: TGTGCCAGCAGCCCACGGACTAGCGAAGCCGGGGAGCTGTTTTTT.

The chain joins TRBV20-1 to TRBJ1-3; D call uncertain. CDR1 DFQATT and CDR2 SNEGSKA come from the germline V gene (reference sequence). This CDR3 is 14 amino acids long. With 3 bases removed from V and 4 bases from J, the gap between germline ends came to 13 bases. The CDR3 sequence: CSASPDTSGNTIYF. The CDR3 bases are TGCAGTGCTAGTCCCGACACATCCGGAAACACCATATATTTT.

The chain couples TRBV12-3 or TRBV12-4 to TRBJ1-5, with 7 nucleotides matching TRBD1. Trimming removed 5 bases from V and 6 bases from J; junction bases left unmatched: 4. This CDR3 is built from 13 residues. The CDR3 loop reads CASSKRQGQPQHF. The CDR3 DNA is TGTGCCAGCAGTAAAAGACAGGGTCAGCCCCAGCATTTT.

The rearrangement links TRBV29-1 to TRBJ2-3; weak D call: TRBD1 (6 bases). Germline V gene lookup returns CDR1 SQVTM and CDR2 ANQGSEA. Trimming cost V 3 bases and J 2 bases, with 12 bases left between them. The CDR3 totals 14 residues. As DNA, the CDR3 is TGCAGCGTTGACACAGGGCCGTACACAGATACGCAGTATTTT. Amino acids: CSVDTGPYTDTQYF.

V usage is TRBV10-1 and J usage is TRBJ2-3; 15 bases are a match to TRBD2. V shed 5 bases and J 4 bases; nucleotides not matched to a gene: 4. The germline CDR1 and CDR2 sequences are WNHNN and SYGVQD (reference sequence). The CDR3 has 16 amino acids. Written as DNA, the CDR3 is TGCGCCAGCAGTCCAGGACTAGCGGGGGGGGCAGATACGCAGTATTTT. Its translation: CASSPGLAGGADTQYF.

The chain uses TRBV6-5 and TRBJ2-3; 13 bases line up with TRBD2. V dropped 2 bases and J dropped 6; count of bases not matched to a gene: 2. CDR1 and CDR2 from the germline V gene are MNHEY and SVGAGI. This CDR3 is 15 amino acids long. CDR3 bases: TGTGCCAGCAGTTACGGGACTAGCGGGGTGGATACGCAGTATTTT. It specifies CASSYGTSGVDTQYF.

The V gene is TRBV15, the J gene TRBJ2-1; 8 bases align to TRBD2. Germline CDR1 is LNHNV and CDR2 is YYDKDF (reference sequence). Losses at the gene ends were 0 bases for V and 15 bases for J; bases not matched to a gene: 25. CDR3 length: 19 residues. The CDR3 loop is CATSRDLGGSGGLKIGPFF. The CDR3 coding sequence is TGTGCCACCAGCAGAGATCTCGGAGGCAGCGGGGGCCTCAAGATAGGTCCGTTCTTC. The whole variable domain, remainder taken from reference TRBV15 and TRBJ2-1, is DAMVIQNPRYQVTQFGKPVTLSCSQTLNHNVMYWYQQKSSQAPKLLFHYYDKDFNNEADTPDNFQSRRPNTSFCFLDIRSPGLGDTAMYLCATSRDLGGSGGLKIGPFFGPGTRLTVL.

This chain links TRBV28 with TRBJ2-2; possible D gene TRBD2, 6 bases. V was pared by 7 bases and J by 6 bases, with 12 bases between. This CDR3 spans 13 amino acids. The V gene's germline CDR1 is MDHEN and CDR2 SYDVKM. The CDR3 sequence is CASINGGPGELFF. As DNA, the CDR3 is TGTGCCAGCATCAACGGGGGTCCCGGGGAGCTGTTTTTT.

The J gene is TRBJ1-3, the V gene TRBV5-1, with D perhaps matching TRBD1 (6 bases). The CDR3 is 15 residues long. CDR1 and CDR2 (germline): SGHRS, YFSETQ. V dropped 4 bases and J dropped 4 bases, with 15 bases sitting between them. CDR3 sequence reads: CASSPNTGMGNTIYF. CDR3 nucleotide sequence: TGCGCCAGCAGCCCGAATACAGGGATGGGAAACACCATATATTTT. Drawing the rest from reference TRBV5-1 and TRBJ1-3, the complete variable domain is KAGVTQTPRYLIKTRGQQVTLSCSPISGHRSVSWYQQTPGQGLQFLFEYFSETQRNKGNFPGRFSGRQFSNSRSEMNVSTLELGDSALYLCASSPNTGMGNTIYFGEGSWLTVV.

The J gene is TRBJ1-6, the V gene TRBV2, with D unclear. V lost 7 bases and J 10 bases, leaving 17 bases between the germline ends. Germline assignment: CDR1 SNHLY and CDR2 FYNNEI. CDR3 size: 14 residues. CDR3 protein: CASIVGSGRSPLHF. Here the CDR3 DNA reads TGTGCCAGCATCGTGGGTTCCGGGAGATCACCCCTCCACTTT.

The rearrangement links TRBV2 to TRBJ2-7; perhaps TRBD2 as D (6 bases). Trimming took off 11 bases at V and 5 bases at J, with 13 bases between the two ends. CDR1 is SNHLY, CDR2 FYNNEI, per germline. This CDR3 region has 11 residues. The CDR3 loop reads CALGGANEQYF. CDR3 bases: TGTGCCCTTGGAGGGGCCAACGAGCAGTACTTC.

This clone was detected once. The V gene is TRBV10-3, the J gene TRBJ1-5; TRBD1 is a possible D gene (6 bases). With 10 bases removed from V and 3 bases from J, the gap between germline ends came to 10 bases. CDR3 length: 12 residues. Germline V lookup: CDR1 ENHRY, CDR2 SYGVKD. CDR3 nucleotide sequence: TGTGCCACCGCAGGGGACAATCAGCCCCAGCATTTT. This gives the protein CATAGDNQPQHF.

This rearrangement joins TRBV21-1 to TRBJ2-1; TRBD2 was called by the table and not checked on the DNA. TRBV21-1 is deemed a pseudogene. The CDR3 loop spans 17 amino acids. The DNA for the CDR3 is TGTGCCAGCAGCAAAGTTAGGGCGGGGGATGACTACAATGAGCAGTTCTTC. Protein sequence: CASSKVRAGDDYNEQFF.

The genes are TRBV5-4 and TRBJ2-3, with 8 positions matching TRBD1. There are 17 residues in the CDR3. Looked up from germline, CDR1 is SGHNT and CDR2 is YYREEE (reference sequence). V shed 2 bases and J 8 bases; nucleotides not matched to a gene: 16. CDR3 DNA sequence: TGTGCCAGCAGCTTATTTTTGGACAGGGCCGATTCAGGTACGCAGTATTTT. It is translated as CASSLFLDRADSGTQYF.

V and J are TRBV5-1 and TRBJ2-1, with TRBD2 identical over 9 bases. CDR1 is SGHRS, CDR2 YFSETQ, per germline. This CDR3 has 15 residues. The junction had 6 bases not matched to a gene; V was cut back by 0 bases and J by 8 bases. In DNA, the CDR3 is TGCGCCAGCAGCTTGGTAGCGGGGGATGGGGATGAGCAGTTCTTC. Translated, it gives CASSLVAGDGDEQFF.

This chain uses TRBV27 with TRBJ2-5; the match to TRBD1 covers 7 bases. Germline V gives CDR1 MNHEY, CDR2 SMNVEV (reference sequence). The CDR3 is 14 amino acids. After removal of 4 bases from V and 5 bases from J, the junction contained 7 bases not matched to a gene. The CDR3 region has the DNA TGTGCCAGCAGTTACAGGGGCGAGATGGAGACCCAGTACTTC. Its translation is CASSYRGEMETQYF.

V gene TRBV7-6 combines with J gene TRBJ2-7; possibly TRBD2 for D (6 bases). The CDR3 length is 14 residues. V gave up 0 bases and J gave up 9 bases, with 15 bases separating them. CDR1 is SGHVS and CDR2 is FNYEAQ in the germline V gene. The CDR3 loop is CASSLATRTGGQYF. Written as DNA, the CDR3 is TGTGCCAGCAGCTTAGCGACCCGTACCGGGGGGCAGTACTTC.

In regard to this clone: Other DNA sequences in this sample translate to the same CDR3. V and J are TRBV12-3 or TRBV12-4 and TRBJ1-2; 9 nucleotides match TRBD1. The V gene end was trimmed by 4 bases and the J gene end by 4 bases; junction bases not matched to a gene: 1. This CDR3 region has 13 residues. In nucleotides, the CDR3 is TGTGCCAGCAGTTCGACAGGGGGCTATGGCTACACCTTC. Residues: CASSSTGGYGYTF.

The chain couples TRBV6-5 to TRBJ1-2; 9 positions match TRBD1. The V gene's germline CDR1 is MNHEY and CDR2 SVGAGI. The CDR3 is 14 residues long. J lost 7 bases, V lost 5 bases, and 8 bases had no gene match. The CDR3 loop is CASSPPGQGPGYTF. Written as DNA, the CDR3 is TGTGCCAGCAGTCCACCGGGACAGGGACCTGGCTACACCTTC.